This T cell receptor beta chain was obtained from a study of cytomegalovirus exposure and HLA in healthy donors. Whole-study context: One earlier analysis, a look at 180 million or so T cells, found roughly 110 million unique TCR beta sequences. The Caucasian-associated ancestry cluster held 80% to 90% of roughly 370 genotyped donors. Whole-study results and caveats: About 87% or about 30% of the time was how often most TCR beta V segments were productive, according to an earlier analysis. Most TCR sequences proved rare, with some public TCRs found in many donors.

A note on this clone: Its antigen is unidentified.

The primer mix had 60 Vbeta and 13 Jbeta primers. Some clones are missing from TCRdb's copy, which holds only in-frame ones; the method was immunoSEQ multiplex PCR. This listing includes tens of thousands of clones. V was pared by 6 bases and J by 4 bases, with 18 bases between. Germline V gives CDR1 MNHEY, CDR2 SVGAGI. The CDR3 extends over 15 amino acids. Sequencing input: PBMCs. The receptor was derived from a man between 40 and 49 years old in good health and CMV-seronegative. The chain employs TRBV6-5 and TRBJ1-1; D might be TRBD1 (6 bases). CDR3 sequence (DNA): TGTGCCAGCAGCCCCCATGGGGGGGGCGGCACTGAAGCTTTCTTT. This encodes CASSPHGGGGTEAFF.